This T cell receptor (beta chain) derives from a study of CD8+ T cells in alopecia areata. As for the study in general: Tofacitinib was taken orally by treated patients, and the dose was 5 to 10 mg twice daily.

Samples from alopecia areata patients were lesional scalp punch biopsies and peripheral blood. Isolation of CD4+ and CD8+ T cells from PBMCs was achieved by sorting. The CDR3 runs to 15 residues. The V and J ends lost 4 bases and 6 bases, in that order; junction bases with no gene match: 13. Germline assignment: CDR1 SQVTM and CDR2 ANQGSEA. Isolated RNA was reverse transcribed into cDNA used as the sequencing template. Clones were read by immunoSEQ multiplex PCR, and TCRdb kept only the in-frame ones, dropping some. This table holds 150,000 to 200,000 clones, 59% found once. The receptor's source is a human donor with alopecia areata. Sequenced material: CD4+ T cells sorted from blood, taken at week 0. The V gene is TRBV29-1, the J gene TRBJ1-2, with TRBD1 matching 8 bases. In DNA, the CDR3 is TGCAGCGTTGCCCGAGTCCTGGACAGGGTCCATGGCTACACCTTC. Protein product: CSVARVLDRVHGYTF.